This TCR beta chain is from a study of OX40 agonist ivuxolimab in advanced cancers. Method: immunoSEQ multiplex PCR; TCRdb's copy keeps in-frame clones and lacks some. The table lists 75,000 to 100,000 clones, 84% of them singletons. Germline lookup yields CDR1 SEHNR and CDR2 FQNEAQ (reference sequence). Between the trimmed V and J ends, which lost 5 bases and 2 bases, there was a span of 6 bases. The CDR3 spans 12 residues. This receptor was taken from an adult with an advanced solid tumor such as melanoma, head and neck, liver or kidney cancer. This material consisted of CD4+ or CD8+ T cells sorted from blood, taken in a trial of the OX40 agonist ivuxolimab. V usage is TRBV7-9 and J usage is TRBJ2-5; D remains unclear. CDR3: CASSQEQETQYF. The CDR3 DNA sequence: TGTGCCAGCAGCCAAGAACAAGAGACCCAGTACTTC.